This T cell receptor (beta chain) comes out of a study of T cells in Graves' hyperthyroidism and ophthalmopathy (dated by TCRdb to between 2017 and 2020). Concerning the study at large: Peripheral blood was collected at initial diagnosis, before any treatment. Whether ophthalmopathy could be predicted prospectively was tested in an independent validation cohort made up of 18 to 20 hyperthyroidism patients plus 17 patients who later progressed to ophthalmopathy. To identify TCR V-J signatures that set the groups apart, the researchers used a discovery cohort of 100 patients, made up of around 40 with Graves' ophthalmopathy and 57 with stable Graves' hyperthyroidism. The paper reports TCR Vbeta CDR3 sequencing of some 140 peripheral blood samples: around 45 ophthalmopathy, under 80 hyperthyroidism and 17 progressor patients. The study also compared thyroid tissue and blood T-cell repertoires from 6 or 7 Graves' hyperthyroidism patients. For training and testing, the 100 or so patients in the discovery cohort were randomly divided in a 7:3 ratio. After sampling, hyperthyroidism patients received methimazole starting at 30 mg daily, and ophthalmopathy patients received high-dose intravenous methylprednisolone.

The CDR3 runs 13 residues from the cysteine to the phenylalanine. Only the CDR3 DNA is retained, 39 bases long and in frame from the first base. CDR1 is given as DFQATT and CDR2 as SNEGSKA, both from the germline V gene (reference sequence). For this chain, trimming is 6 bases at the V end and 2 bases at the J end, and the number of junction bases without a gene match is 3. Hyperthyroidism patients were newly diagnosed, with disease duration under 2 months, and aged 18 to 65 years. Exclusion was applied to patients with uncontrolled infections, other autoimmune diseases, pregnancy or lactation. Diagnoses were based on clinical symptoms, serum thyroxine and TRAb, thyroid ultrasound and orbital computed tomography. For progressor patients, blood was drawn at the first diagnosis of hyperthyroidism, before any ophthalmopathy symptoms had appeared. Ficoll-Paque density gradient centrifugation was used to isolate PBMCs from approximately 10 ml of fresh peripheral blood. Progressor patients were defined as those initially diagnosed with Graves' hyperthyroidism in whom ophthalmopathy developed during follow-up. Total RNA was extracted with Trizol reagent, and quality was checked on an Agilent 2100 Bioanalyzer.

Amplification of TCR beta CDR3 regions was carried out from RNA transcripts. For the first round of RT-PCR on the TCR CDR3, the HTBI primer set was used together with the Qiagen OneStep RT-PCR kit. Libraries were constructed in a second round of multiplex PCR, after which size selection and purification were carried out. The libraries were sequenced on an Illumina HiSeq2000 using paired-end 100 bp reads. The source study handled its data this way. SOAPnuke was used to process the raw data, with reads discarded if the reads contained adapters or uncalled bases, had a mean Phred below 15, or lacked an exact constant-primer or identifier match. High-quality paired reads were merged with COPE v1.2.5, and unique nucleotide sequences were defined as clonotypes. MiTCR v1.1 was used to align the clonotypes against IMGT TRBV, TRBD and TRBJ reference segments. Analysis was restricted to V-J combinations with a frequency above 0.0001, which covered just over 98% of repertoires. A TCS score was defined as the ratio between F50 (clonal expansion) and ExV (chaos), using BLOSUM62-based TCRdist between CDR3 peptides within each V-J. Welch's t-statistics and random forest reduced fewer than 550 V-J features to 10 to 15, which were used in a naive Bayes classifier (R e1071). The public reads were reprocessed in TCRdb via fastp at Q25 and MiXCR, keeping in-frame beta chains. Under each unique CDR3 protein, matching rows form one entry showing the most common genes and DNA. Here the V and J calls rest on TCRdb's processing, not on the authors' analysis. The sample table lists hundreds of thousands of distinct CDR3 sequences, 14% of them with a count of one. 5% to 7% of the sample goes to the ten largest clones.

Results and caveats for the whole study, not just this receptor: Most expanded thyroid clonotypes (frequency above 0.001) were also detected in blood, suggesting blood repertoires may reflect thyroid immune responses. Ophthalmopathy was separated from stable hyperthyroidism by a 13 V-J signature model, with around 90% sensitivity and roughly 81% specificity obtained in cross-validation and 80%/75% obtained in testing. In validation, the model predicted progression to ophthalmopathy with roughly 70% sensitivity and 72% to 85% specificity, a median of about 6.7 months before onset. Sample size was not statistically predetermined, and blinding of investigators to group allocation was not performed.

This clonotype was seen at least ten times. Its specific antigen is unknown. The record has no base qualities; no much larger clone is one base away. Sequenced sample: blood. Here the chain combines TRBV20-1 and TRBJ2-7; TRBD1 lines up with 11 middle nucleotides. This sequence was found in a woman younger than 45 with Graves' hyperthyroidism that later progressed to Graves' ophthalmopathy. The base sequence is TGCAGTGCACCGGGACAGGGGGCCTACGAGCAGTACTTC. Translated, this is CSAPGQGAYEQYF.